This entry lists 20 T cell receptor beta chains sequenced from one sample in a study of human T cells and chemical hapten exposure (dated by TCRdb to the early 2020s). The meaning of the sample's time point label: patch test 1, 2 weeks after DPC sensitization. Interpreted using the paper, the treatment or condition label stands for: therapeutic diphenylcyclopropenone sensitization with weekly scalp DPC. Library generation was performed with RACE. Data came from a NextSeq 500. TCRdb handled the public reads itself, with Q25 trimming in fastp and clone calling in MiXCR, and kept productive beta chains. Records with the same CDR3 protein are collapsed into one entry carrying the most frequent genes and DNA. The sample table holds tens of thousands of distinct CDR3 sequences, of which about 9.4% were seen once. Jointly, the top ten make up roughly 1.5% of the sample. This material consisted of whole blood, taken in connection with sensitization to the hapten diphenylcyclopropenone (DPC). The receptors were sampled from a woman aged 50 to 60 with alopecia areata. Some clones in this sample may be carry-over from other donors' samples.

In nucleotides, the CDR3 is TGCAGCGTCGCCGGGACAGGGGTCTACGAGCAGTACTTC. Protein product: CSVAGTGVYEQYF. The chain recombines TRBV29-1 with TRBJ2-7, with 10 bases that match TRBD1. J gave up 3 bases and V 6 bases, and 5 bases lay outside the gene matches. The CDR3 extends over 13 amino acids. CDR1 and CDR2 (germline): SQVTM, ANQGSEA.

This clonotype was recorded many times. J is TRBJ2-4 and V is TRBV6-2 or TRBV6-3; 7 nucleotides line up with TRBD1. V dropped 5 bases and J dropped 11; count of bases not matched to a gene: 6. The CDR3 runs to 12 residues. Per germline, CDR1 MNHEY and CDR2 SVGEGT. CDR3 residues: CASSTGTAVQYF. Written as DNA, the CDR3 is TGTGCCAGCAGTACCGGGACAGCCGTTCAGTACTTC.

The chain joins TRBV27 to TRBJ2-7; 7 bases fit TRBD1. CDR3 size: 14 residues. Trimming cost V 7 bases and J 5 bases; bases outside gene matches: 11. CDR1 and CDR2 (germline): MNHEY, SMNVEV (reference sequence). The CDR3 region has the DNA TGTGCCAGCACCCCGAACACTAGGGGGCACGAGCAGTACTTC. Its translation is CASTPNTRGHEQYF.

This clonotype was seen a few times. V gene TRBV20-1 combines with J gene TRBJ1-1; unclear D gene. The CDR3 is made up of 12 amino acids. CDR1 is DFQATT, CDR2 SNEGSKA, per germline (reference sequence). The CDR3 region is CSGRPGNTEAFF. The CDR3 DNA sequence: TGCAGCGGGAGGCCGGGTAACACTGAAGCTTTCTTT.

The chain carries TRBV5-4 and TRBJ2-2; 10 positions match TRBD1. Losses at the gene ends were 0 bases for V and 7 bases for J; bases not matched to a gene: 6. CDR1 is SGHNT, CDR2 YYREEE, per germline (reference sequence). The CDR3 is 16 amino acids. The CDR3 loop is CASSLDGQGEDGELFF. Here the CDR3 DNA reads TGTGCCAGCAGCTTGGATGGACAGGGGGAGGACGGGGAGCTGTTTTTT.

This clonotype was observed many times. The rearrangement joins TRBV29-1 to TRBJ2-3; a possible D gene is TRBD1 (5 bases). Germline V gene lookup returns CDR1 SQVTM and CDR2 ANQGSEA. The V end lost 2 bases, the J end lost 1 base, and 10 bases lay between the germline ends. The CDR3 has 14 residues. In nucleotides, the CDR3 is TGCAGCGTTGAATCGACAGTAGGCACAGATACGCAGTATTTT. The encoded protein is CSVESTVGTDTQYF.

This clonotype has a count of ten or more. The chain links TRBV3-1 to TRBJ2-7; 7 bases match TRBD2. Germline V gene data show CDR1 as LGHDT and CDR2 as YNNKEL (reference sequence). Germline trimming cut 3 bases from V and 11 bases from J; bases unmatched to any gene: 10. The CDR3 is 13 residues long. CDR3 sequence: CASSQVTSEGKYF. The CDR3 DNA follows: TGTGCCAGCAGCCAGGTTACTAGCGAGGGCAAGTACTTC.

The J gene is TRBJ2-5, the V gene TRBV7-9, with D unresolved. The germline gives CDR1 SEHNR, CDR2 FQNEAQ (reference sequence). V lost 0 bases and J 7 bases, leaving 12 bases between the germline ends. This CDR3 has 14 amino acids. This chain's CDR3 is CASSLAGQMRTQYF. DNA of the CDR3: TGTGCCAGCAGCTTAGCGGGCCAGATGCGGACCCAGTACTTC. The whole variable domain, remainder taken from reference TRBV7-9 and TRBJ2-5, is DTGVSQNPRHKITKRGQNVTFRCDPISEHNRLYWYRQTLGQGPEFLTYFQNEAQLEKSRLLSDRFSAERPKGSFSTLEIQRTEQGDSAMYLCASSLAGQMRTQYFGPGTRLLVL.

The genes are TRBV6-5 and TRBJ2-7, with 8 bases identical to TRBD2. With 0 bases clipped from V and 2 bases from J, the junction kept 6 bases outside the gene matches. The CDR3 consists of 16 residues. Per the germline V gene, CDR1 is MNHEY and CDR2 is SVGAGI. DNA for the CDR3: TGTGCCAGCAGTTACTCGAATGGAGCGGGGGCCTACGAGCAGTACTTC. This gives the protein CASSYSNGAGAYEQYF.

This clonotype was detected once. V gene TRBV6-5 combines with J gene TRBJ2-7, with 11 bases identical to TRBD1. The CDR3 runs to 15 residues. J gave up 6 bases and V 2 bases, and 6 bases lay outside the gene matches. Germline V gene data show CDR1 as MNHEY and CDR2 as SVGAGI. As DNA, the CDR3 is TGTGCCAGCAGTTACGCGGACAGGGGGCCTGCCGAGCAGTACTTC. Translating gives CASSYADRGPAEQYF.

The chain uses TRBV7-2 and TRBJ2-1; perhaps TRBD1 as D (5 bases). V was shortened by 8 bases and J by 0 bases, with 17 bases between the two germline ends. Germline CDR1 reads SGHTA; CDR2 reads FQGNSA. The length of the CDR3 is 16 residues. CDR3 DNA: TGTGCCAGCCGCAGTCCGACAGCGAGCTCCTACAATGAGCAGTTCTTC. Translated: CASRSPTASSYNEQFF.

This clonotype was recorded a few times. The chain has TRBV2 and TRBJ1-3; 7 bases are a match to TRBD1. The CDR3 sequence is 15 residues long. Germline values: CDR1 SNHLY, CDR2 FYNNEI. The V segment lost 5 bases and the J segment 4 bases; nucleotides outside the gene matches: 8. CDR3 sequence (DNA): TGTGCCAGCAGTCCGCTGACAGGGCTCGGAAACACCATATATTTT. Protein product: CASSPLTGLGNTIYF.

This clonotype appeared many times. The gene calls are TRBV11-3 and TRBJ2-3; D possibly corresponds to TRBD2 (6 bases). From germline, CDR1 is SGHNT and CDR2 YENEEA. The CDR3 contains 13 residues. Trimming took off 3 bases at V and 5 bases at J, with 9 bases between the two ends. DNA of the CDR3: TGTGCCAGCAGCTTCGGGGGATTAGATACGCAGTATTTT. Protein sequence: CASSFGGLDTQYF. The variable domain in full, with the rest retrieved from reference TRBV11-3 and TRBJ2-3, is EAGVVQSPRYKIIEKKQPVAFWCNPISGHNTLYWYLQNLGQGPELLIRYENEEAVDDSQLPKDRFSAERLKGVDSTLKIQPAELGDSAVYLCASSFGGLDTQYFGPGTRLTVL.

CDR3: CASSPYRGTGELFF. The DNA for the CDR3 is TGTGCCAGCTCTCCCTACAGGGGCACCGGGGAGCTGTTTTTT. This rearrangement joins TRBV18 to TRBJ2-2, with TRBD1 matching 7 bases. The V segment lost 6 bases and the J segment 4 bases; nucleotides outside the gene matches: 5. The germline V gene has CDR1 KGHSH and CDR2 LQKENI. The CDR3 spans 14 residues.

This clonotype has a count of ten or more. This rearrangement joins TRBV21-1 to TRBJ2-3. TRBV21-1 is a known pseudogene. The length of the CDR3 is 14 residues. The CDR3 coding sequence is TGTGCCAGCAGCAAAGAGAACCATCCGGATACGCAGTATTTT. Residues: CASSKENHPDTQYF.

The sample holds a few counts of this clonotype. The V and J genes are TRBV7-2 and TRBJ2-3; TRBD2 aligns across 10 bases. The CDR3 consists of 16 residues. In germline, CDR1 is SGHTA, CDR2 FQGNSA. V lost 2 bases to trimming and J lost 1 base; unmatched junction nucleotides: 3. For the CDR3, the DNA is TGTGCCAGCAGCTTAAGCGGGAGGGCCCGCACAGATACGCAGTATTTT. Protein sequence: CASSLSGRARTDTQYF.

The sample holds a few counts of this clonotype. The chain recombines TRBV6-5 with TRBJ2-7, with D possibly being TRBD1 (6 bases). The CDR3 is made up of 14 amino acids. Germline loops: CDR1 MNHEY, CDR2 SVGAGI. V was pared by 6 bases and J by 6 bases, with 18 bases between. CDR3 loop: CASSQNRVTGEQYF. DNA of the CDR3: TGTGCCAGCAGCCAGAACAGGGTTACGGGCGAGCAGTACTTC.

The table lists this clonotype with a few counts. The chain couples TRBV10-3 to TRBJ2-7; D is unclear. Per the germline V gene, CDR1 is ENHRY and CDR2 is SYGVKD. The CDR3 length is 11 residues. The V end lost 1 base, the J end lost 5 bases, and 3 bases lay between the germline ends. CDR3 nucleotide sequence: TGTGCCATCAGTGAGTTAAACGAGCAGTACTTC. Its translation: CAISELNEQYF.

This clonotype was found a few times. V gene TRBV6-2 or TRBV6-3 combines with J gene TRBJ2-7; 8 bases match TRBD2. Unmatched junction bases numbered 13, after V lost 10 bases and J lost 5 bases. The CDR3 totals 14 residues. Germline CDR1 is MNHEY and CDR2 is SVGEGT. As DNA, the CDR3 is TGTGCCACCCTTTTAAGCGGGAGTGTCCACGAGCAGTACTTC. It specifies CATLLSGSVHEQYF.

This clonotype was counted only a few times. The chain joins TRBV7-6 to TRBJ2-7, with D hard to call. This CDR3 has 13 amino acids. The germline V gene encodes CDR1 SGHVS and CDR2 FNYEAQ. Between the trimmed V and J ends, which lost 0 bases and 7 bases, there was a span of 10 bases. CDR3 in amino acids: CASSLAVTREQYF. The CDR3 DNA reads as TGTGCCAGCAGCTTAGCGGTGACGCGTGAGCAGTACTTC.